The clone carrying this T cell receptor beta chain has just a few counts. Its target is unknown. This entry comes from a study of blood T cells in healthy people across ages. The second PCR ran about 6 to 12 cycles with a sample-barcoded 5' primer and J-beta primers. TCRdb redid the calling of the 5' RACE reads with MiXCR, one entry per CDR3 protein. Among roughly 800,000 distinct CDR3 sequences listed, about 62% were seen once. General study results and limits: Reliance upon unsorted PBMCs precluded definitive naive versus antigen-experienced comparison.

Between the trimmed V and J ends, which lost 1 base and 0 bases, there was a span of 6 bases. There are 14 residues in the CDR3. The germline CDR1 and CDR2 sequences are SGHDN and FVKESK. This TCR was sampled from a man aged 25 to 45 in good health. The sequenced material came from blood. The rearrangement joins TRBV14 to TRBJ1-2; D call uncertain. CDR3 protein: CASSQVGSNYGYTF. The DNA of the CDR3 is TGTGCCAGCAGCCAAGTCGGGTCTAACTATGGCTACACCTTC.